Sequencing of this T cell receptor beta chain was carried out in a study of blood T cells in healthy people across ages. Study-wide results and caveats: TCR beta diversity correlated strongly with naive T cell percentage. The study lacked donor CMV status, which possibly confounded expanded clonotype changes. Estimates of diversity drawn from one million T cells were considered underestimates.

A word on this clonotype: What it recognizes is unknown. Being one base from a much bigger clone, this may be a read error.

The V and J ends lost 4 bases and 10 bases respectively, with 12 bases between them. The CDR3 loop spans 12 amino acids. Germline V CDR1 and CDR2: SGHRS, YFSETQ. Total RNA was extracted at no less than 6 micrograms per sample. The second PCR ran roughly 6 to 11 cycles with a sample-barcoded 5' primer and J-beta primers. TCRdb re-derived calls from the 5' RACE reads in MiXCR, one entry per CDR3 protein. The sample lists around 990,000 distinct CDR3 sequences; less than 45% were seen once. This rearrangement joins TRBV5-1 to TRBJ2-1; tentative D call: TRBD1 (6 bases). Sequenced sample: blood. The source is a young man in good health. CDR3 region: CASSVQGKEQFF. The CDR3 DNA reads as TGCGCCAGCAGCGTACAGGGCAAGGAGCAGTTCTTC.